This TCR beta chain was captured in a study of T cell responses to AZD1222 COVID-19 vaccine. The assay was immunoSEQ multiplex PCR, and TCRdb's table has in-frame clones only and misses some. The profile covers approximately 150,000 clones, with 80% to 95% appearing a single time and roughly 1.3% taken by the ten largest. The CDR3 is made up of 13 amino acids. V gave up 5 bases and J gave up 5 bases, with 10 bases separating them. Germline CDR1 SGHTA, CDR2 FQGTGA. The sequence was obtained from an adult who received the AZD1222 COVID-19 vaccine. The sample was peripheral blood, taken 28 days after the second AZD1222 dose. J is TRBJ2-1 and V is TRBV7-3; no definite D call. As DNA, the CDR3 is TGTGCCAGCAGCGTCGTGGCGAACAATGAGCAGTTCTTC. This encodes CASSVVANNEQFF.